The clone carrying this T cell receptor beta chain appeared a single time. It was with 60 Vbeta and 13 Jbeta primers that the PCR ran. Generated by immunoSEQ multiplex PCR, the TCRdb table keeps only in-frame clones and is missing some. There are fewer than 350,000 clones in the sample; around 90% occur only once, and around 2.1% lies in the top ten. The CDR3 has 14 amino acids. Germline trimming cut 6 bases from V and 10 bases from J; bases unmatched to any gene: 7. The V gene's germline CDR1 is MNHNY and CDR2 SVGAGI (reference sequence). The data stem from a study of cytomegalovirus exposure and HLA in healthy donors.

The receptor's source is a woman aged 18-29 years in good health and CMV-seronegative. Sequencing input: PBMCs. This rearrangement joins TRBV6-6 to TRBJ1-6, with 9 bases lining up with TRBD1. The CDR3: CASSPTGGRSPLHF. The CDR3 DNA is TGTGCCAGCAGCCCGACAGGGGGAAGGTCACCCCTCCACTTT.